This T cell receptor (beta chain) was sequenced for a study of blood T cell repertoires in COVID-19. Across the study: Sites across the United States, Italy and Spain contributed samples from acute and convalescent COVID-19. PBMCs, B-cell-depleted T cells, or T cells were the source of the cDNA or gDNA that made up the material.

In the source study's methods: Estimation of nucleated cell counts was performed using reference gene primer amplification. Assay used: immunoSEQ multiplex PCR; TCRdb lists only in-frame clones, some missing. Clonal size and the V and J genes are those of that table, whereas D and trimming came from the DNA. Found here are approximately 210,000 clones, approximately 82% of them singletons; the top ten hold 7.5% to 9%. Germline V gene sequence: CDR1 LNHDA, CDR2 SQIVND (reference sequence). This CDR3 has 14 residues. The V and J ends lost 5 bases and 3 bases respectively, with 14 bases between them. Sequencing used peripheral blood. The receptor was derived from a woman aged 45-60 years with acute or convalescent COVID-19. The J gene is TRBJ2-7, the V gene TRBV19, with D possibly TRBD1 on 5 matching bases. The CDR3 coding sequence is TGTGCCAGTAGTTCCTCGCAGGGAATCTACGAGCAGTACTTC. As protein: CASSSSQGIYEQYF.